The T cell receptor (beta chain) under discussion was sequenced for a study of T cells in localized non-small cell lung cancer (TCRdb year 2020). Study-level background: T cell repertoires of hundreds of early-stage NSCLC patients were analyzed, with tumors being compared against uninvolved tumor-adjacent lungs. The cohort consisted of approximately 240 treatment-naive NSCLC patients whose localized lung tumors had been resected. A mean age of approximately 66 years was recorded for the NSCLC patients, of whom 129 were male and more than 95 were female.

At diagnosis, peripheral blood, uninvolved tumor-adjacent lung and tumor were collected and stored as a combination of fresh-frozen and FFPE material. For TCR repertoire profiling, blood samples were analyzed in the form of peripheral blood mononuclear cells. The immunoSEQ Assay was used to sequence TCR beta CDR3 regions from DNA. The study's own analysis went as follows. T cell density was computed as TCR beta template counts normalized to usable DNA estimated by amplifying housekeeping genes. Richness was estimated using the preseqR package, with extrapolation to 400,000 templates for PBMC samples and to 120,000 templates for tissue samples. Clonality was defined by subtracting Pielou's evenness from one. Tissue-enriched TCRs were identified through differential abundance testing performed on productive amino-acid clonotypes, with a minimum total count of 5 and an alpha of 0.1. Repertoire overlap between compartments was quantified with the Jaccard Index and Morisita Overlap Index. TCR beta CDR3s were clustered by GLIPH together with public tetramer-defined viral CDR3s, and at least three viral sequences plus V-gene enrichment were required for viral motifs. Here the immuneACCESS table is served through TCRdb, limited to in-frame sequences with V and J called. Missing clones are a known gap in these copies; in checked studies unresolved V genes cover under half, and the rest lacks a known reason. V and J calls and clone size are copied from that table; D and trimming were computed from the DNA. This sample comprises more than 70,000 clones, 84% of them detected only once. Over 2.5% of the sample comes from the top ten.

Clipping removes 5 bases from V and 3 bases from J, with 11 as the unmatched junction base count. CDR1 and CDR2 were assigned from the germline V gene (reference sequence) as SGHNT and YYREEE. From the cysteine through the phenylalanine, the CDR3 covers 15 amino acids. Only the CDR3 region is kept as DNA, spanning 45 bases read in frame from base 1. Regarding this clone: The antigen it recognizes is unknown. Qualities for individual bases were not recorded, and no much larger clone is one base off.

Here is what the overall study found, with its caveats: The highest T cell clonality was observed in uninvolved tumor-adjacent lung, where clonality exceeded that of tumor, suggesting that antigenic responses were more focused in uninvolved tumor-adjacent lung. Higher T cell density in blood was associated with longer overall survival, whereas higher clonality in adjacent lung was associated with shorter survival. Of the top 100 tumor clones, a median of 57 were detected in paired uninvolved adjacent lung; roughly 29 were also among that lung's top 100. Because of the exploratory design, TCR variables were selected using unadjusted p-values without false-discovery rate correction. Because multi-region tumor sequencing was not performed, intratumor heterogeneity could not be ruled out.

The material sequenced was peripheral blood, taken before any cancer treatment. The sequence joins TRBV5-4 to TRBJ2-7, with 7 middle bases fitting TRBD1. This receptor was taken from a man between 40 and 70 years old with stage I lung adenocarcinoma. The sequenced DNA is TGTGCCAGCAGTCTGGGACAGCAAACTTTCTACGAGCAGTACTTC. Its protein is CASSLGQQTFYEQYF.